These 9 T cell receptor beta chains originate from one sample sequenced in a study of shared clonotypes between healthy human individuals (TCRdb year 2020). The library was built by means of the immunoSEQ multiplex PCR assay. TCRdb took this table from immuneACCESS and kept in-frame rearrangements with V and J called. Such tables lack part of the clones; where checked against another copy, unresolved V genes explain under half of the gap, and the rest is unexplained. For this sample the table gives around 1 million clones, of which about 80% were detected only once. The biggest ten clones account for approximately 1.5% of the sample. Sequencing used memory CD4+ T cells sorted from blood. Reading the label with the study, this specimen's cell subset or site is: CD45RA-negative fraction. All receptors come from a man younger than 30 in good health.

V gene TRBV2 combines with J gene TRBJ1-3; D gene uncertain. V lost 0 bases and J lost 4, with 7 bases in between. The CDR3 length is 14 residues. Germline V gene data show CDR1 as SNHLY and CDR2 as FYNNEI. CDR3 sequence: CASSEARRGNTIYF. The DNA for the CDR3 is TGTGCCAGCAGTGAAGCGCGGCGGGGAAACACCATATATTTT.

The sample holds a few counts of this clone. The DNA for the CDR3 is TGTGCCAGCATGGCAGACGGCTACACCTTC. Amino acid sequence: CASMADGYTF. The chain recombines TRBV2 with TRBJ1-2; no clear D. The CDR3 runs 10 residues. Germline assignment: CDR1 SNHLY and CDR2 FYNNEI. V was cut by 7 bases and J by 8 bases, with 8 bases left in between.

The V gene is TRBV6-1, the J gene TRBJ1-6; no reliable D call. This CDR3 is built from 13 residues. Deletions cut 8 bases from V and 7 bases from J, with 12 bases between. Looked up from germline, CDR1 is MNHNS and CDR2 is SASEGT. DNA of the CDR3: TGTGCCAGCCATCCGGAAGGGAATTCACCCCTCCACTTT. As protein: CASHPEGNSPLHF.

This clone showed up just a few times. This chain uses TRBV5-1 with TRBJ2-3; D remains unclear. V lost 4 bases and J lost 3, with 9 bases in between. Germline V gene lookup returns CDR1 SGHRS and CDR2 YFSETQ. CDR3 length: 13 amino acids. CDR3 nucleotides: TGCGCCAGCAGCCGGGCAAGGACAGATACGCAGTATTTT. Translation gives CASSRARTDTQYF.

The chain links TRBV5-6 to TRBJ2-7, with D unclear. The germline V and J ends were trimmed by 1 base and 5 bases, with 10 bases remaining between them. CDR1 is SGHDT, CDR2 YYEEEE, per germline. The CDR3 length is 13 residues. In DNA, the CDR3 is TGTGCCAGCAGCTTGAGGACGTTGCACGAGCAGTACTTC. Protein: CASSLRTLHEQYF. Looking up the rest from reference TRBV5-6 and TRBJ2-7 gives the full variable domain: DAGVTQSPTHLIKTRGQQVTLRCSPKSGHDTVSWYQQALGQGPQFIFQYYEEEERQRGNFPDRFSGHQFPNYSSELNVNALLLGDSALYLCASSLRTLHEQYFGPGTRLTVT.

The CDR3 nucleotides are TGTGCCAGCATCTGGGAGGGGCCGTACAATGAGCAGTTCTTC. It codes for CASIWEGPYNEQFF. The chain recombines TRBV5-8 with TRBJ2-1; 7 positions match TRBD2. Losses at the gene ends were 6 bases for V and 4 bases for J; bases not matched to a gene: 7. This CDR3 has 14 amino acids. Germline CDR1 and CDR2: SGHTS and YDEGEE.

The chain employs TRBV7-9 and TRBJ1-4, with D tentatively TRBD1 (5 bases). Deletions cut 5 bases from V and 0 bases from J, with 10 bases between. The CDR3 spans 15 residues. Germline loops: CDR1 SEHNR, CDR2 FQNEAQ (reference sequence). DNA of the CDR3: TGTGCCAGCAGCACGCGCAGGGCAACTAATGAAAAACTGTTTTTT. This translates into CASSTRRATNEKLFF.

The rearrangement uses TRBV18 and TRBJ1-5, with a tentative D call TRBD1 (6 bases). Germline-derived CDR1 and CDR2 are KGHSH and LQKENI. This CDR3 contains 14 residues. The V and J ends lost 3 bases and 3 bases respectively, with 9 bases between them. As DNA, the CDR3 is TGTGCCAGCTCACCTTCAGGGGTCAATCAGCCCCAGCATTTT. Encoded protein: CASSPSGVNQPQHF. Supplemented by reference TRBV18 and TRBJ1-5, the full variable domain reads NAGVMQNPRHLVRRRGQEARLRCSPMKGHSHVYWYRQLPEEGLKFMVYLQKENIIDESGMPKERFSAEFPKEGPSILRIQQVVRGDSAAYFCASSPSGVNQPQHFGDGTRLSIL.

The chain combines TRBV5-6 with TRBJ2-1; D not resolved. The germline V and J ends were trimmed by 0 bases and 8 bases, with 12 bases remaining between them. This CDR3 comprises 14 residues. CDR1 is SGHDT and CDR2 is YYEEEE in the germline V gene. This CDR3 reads CASSLGTKSDEQFF. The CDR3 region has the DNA TGTGCCAGCAGCTTGGGGACGAAATCCGATGAGCAGTTCTTC.